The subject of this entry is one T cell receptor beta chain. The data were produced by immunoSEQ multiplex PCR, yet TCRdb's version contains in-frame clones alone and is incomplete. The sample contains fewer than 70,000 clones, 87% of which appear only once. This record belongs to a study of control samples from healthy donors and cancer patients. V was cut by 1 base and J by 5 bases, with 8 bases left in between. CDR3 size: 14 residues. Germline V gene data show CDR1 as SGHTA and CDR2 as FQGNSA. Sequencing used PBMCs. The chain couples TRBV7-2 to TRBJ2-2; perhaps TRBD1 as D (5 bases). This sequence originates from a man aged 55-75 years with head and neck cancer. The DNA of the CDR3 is TGTGCCAGCAGCTTAGTTAGGGGAACCGGGGAGCTGTTTTTT. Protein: CASSLVRGTGELFF.